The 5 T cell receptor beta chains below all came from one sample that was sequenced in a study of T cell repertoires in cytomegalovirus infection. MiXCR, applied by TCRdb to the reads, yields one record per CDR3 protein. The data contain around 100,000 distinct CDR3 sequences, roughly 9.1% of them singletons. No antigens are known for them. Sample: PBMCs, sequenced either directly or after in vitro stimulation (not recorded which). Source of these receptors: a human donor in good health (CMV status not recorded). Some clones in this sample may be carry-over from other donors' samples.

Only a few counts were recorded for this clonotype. This chain's CDR3 is CASSWQTGTGELFF. CDR3 nucleotide sequence: TGCGCCAGCAGCTGGCAGACAGGGACCGGGGAGCTGTTTTTT. V is TRBV4-1 and J is TRBJ2-2; 7 bases are shared with TRBD1. Germline values: CDR1 MGHRA, CDR2 YSYEKL. This CDR3 contains 14 residues. Trimming took 5 bases from V and 5 from J; bases not matched to a gene: 5.

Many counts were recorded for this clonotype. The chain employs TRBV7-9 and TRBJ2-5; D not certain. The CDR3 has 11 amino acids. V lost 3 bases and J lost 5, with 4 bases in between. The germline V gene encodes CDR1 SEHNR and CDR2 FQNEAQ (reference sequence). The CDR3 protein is CASSFGETQYF. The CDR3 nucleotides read TGTGCCAGCAGCTTCGGCGAGACCCAGTACTTC.

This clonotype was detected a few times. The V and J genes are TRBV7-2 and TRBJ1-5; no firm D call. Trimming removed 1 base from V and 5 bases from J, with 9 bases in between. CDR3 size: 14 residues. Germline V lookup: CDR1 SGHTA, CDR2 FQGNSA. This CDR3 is CASSLGSTDQPQHF. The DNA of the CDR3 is TGTGCCAGCAGCTTAGGTTCGACGGATCAGCCCCAGCATTTT.

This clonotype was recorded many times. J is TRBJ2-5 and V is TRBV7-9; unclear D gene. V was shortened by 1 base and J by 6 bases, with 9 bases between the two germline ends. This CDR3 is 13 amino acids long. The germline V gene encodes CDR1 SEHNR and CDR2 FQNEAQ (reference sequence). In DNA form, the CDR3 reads TGTGCCAGCAGCTTAGGACTTGGAAAGACCCAGTACTTC. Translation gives CASSLGLGKTQYF.

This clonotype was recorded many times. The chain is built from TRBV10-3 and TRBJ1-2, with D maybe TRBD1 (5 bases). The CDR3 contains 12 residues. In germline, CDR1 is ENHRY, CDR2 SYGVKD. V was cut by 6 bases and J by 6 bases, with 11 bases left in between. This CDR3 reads CAIRWSTDGYTF. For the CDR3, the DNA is TGTGCCATCAGGTGGTCGACAGATGGCTACACCTTC.